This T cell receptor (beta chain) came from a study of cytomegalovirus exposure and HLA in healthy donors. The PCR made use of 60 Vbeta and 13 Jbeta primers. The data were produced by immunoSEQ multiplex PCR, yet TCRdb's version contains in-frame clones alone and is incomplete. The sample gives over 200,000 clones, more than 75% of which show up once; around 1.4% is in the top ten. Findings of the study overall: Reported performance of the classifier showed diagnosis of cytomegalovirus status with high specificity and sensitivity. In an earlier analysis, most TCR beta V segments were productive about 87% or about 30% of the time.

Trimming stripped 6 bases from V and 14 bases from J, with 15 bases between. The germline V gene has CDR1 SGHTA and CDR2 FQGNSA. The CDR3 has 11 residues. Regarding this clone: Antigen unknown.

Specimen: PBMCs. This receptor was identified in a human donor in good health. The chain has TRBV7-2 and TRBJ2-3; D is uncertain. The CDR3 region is CASSRQVALYF. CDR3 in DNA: TGTGCCAGCAGTCGTCAAGTGGCTTTGTATTTT.